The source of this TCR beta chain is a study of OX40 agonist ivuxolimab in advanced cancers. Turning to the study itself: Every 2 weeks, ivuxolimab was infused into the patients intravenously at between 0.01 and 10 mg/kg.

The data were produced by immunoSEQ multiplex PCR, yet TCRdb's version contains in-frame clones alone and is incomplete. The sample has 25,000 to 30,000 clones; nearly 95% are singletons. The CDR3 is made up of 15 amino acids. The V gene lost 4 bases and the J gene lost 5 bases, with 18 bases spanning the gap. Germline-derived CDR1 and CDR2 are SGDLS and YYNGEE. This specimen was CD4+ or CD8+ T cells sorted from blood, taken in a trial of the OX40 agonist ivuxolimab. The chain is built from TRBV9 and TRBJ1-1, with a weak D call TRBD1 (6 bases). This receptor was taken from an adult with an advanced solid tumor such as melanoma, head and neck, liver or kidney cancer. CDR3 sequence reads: CASSFREQGRTEAFF. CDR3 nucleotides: TGTGCCAGCAGCTTTAGGGAACAGGGAAGGACTGAAGCTTTCTTT. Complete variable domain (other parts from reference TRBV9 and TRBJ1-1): DSGVTQTPKHLITATGQRVTLRCSPRSGDLSVYWYQQSLDQGLQFLIQYYNGEERAKGNILERFSAQQFPDLHSELNLSSLELGDSALYFCASSFREQGRTEAFFGQGTRLTVV.